These 15 T cell receptor beta chains were sequenced from one sample in a study of PD-1 blockade in classical Hodgkin lymphoma (dated by TCRdb to the early 2020s). Libraries were built with the immunoSEQ multiplex PCR assay. TCRdb carries this immuneACCESS record with in-frame sequences only. Its versions omit some clonotypes, under half of them owing to an unresolved V gene in the studies checked, with the rest unexplained. This sample holds 95,000 to 100,000 clones; roughly 90% were observed only once. Around 6.6% of the sample goes to the ten largest clones. The time point label, read with the paper, signifies: cycle 2 day 1 (C2D1) of nivolumab. Relapse after autologous stem cell transplantation had occurred in all trial patients, and cohorts A, B and C were distinguished by prior brentuximab vedotin exposure. The sample was peripheral blood mononuclear cells (PBMCs), taken before the second cycle of nivolumab. The receptors stem from a human donor with classical Hodgkin lymphoma.

This chain uses TRBV6-6 with TRBJ2-7, with 7 positions matching TRBD2. The length of the CDR3 is 12 residues. Germline CDR1 reads MNHNY; CDR2 reads SVGAGI (reference sequence). The V and J ends lost 5 bases and 8 bases, in that order; junction bases with no gene match: 6. Here the CDR3 DNA reads TGTGCCAGCAGTCCCGGGGGGAGAAAGCAGTACTTC. This gives the protein CASSPGGRKQYF.

V and J are TRBV4-1 and TRBJ2-1; TRBD2 aligns across 12 bases. The CDR3 runs to 15 residues. Germline CDR1 and CDR2: MGHRA and YSYEKL. The junction had 3 bases not matched to a gene; V was cut back by 1 base and J by 8 bases. For the CDR3, the DNA is TGCGCCAGCAGCCAAGGACTAGCGGGGGAACATGAGCAGTTCTTC. Protein: CASSQGLAGEHEQFF.

This sequence joins TRBV11-3 and TRBJ2-1; D is ambiguous. The germline gives CDR1 SGHNT, CDR2 YENEEA. V was pared by 1 base and J by 9 bases, with 4 bases between. CDR3 size: 11 residues. In DNA, the CDR3 is TGTGCCAGCAGCTTAGGGGGTGAGCAGTTCTTC. Translated, it gives CASSLGGEQFF.

The V gene is TRBV19, the J gene TRBJ2-3; 8 nucleotides line up with TRBD1. The ends lost 4 bases at V and 6 bases at J; junction bases unmatched: 12. The CDR3 sequence is 16 residues long. The V gene's germline CDR1 is LNHDA and CDR2 SQIVND (reference sequence). CDR3 nucleotide sequence: TGTGCCAGTAGTAACACCGGGACAGGCGGCGGGGATACGCAGTATTTT. This gives the protein CASSNTGTGGGDTQYF.

CDR3: CASTGQGIEQYF. For the CDR3, the DNA is TGTGCCAGCACTGGACAGGGAATCGAGCAGTACTTC. This chain connects TRBV6-5 to TRBJ2-7; TRBD1 agrees at 8 bases. The CDR3 totals 12 residues. CDR1 is MNHEY and CDR2 is SVGAGI in the germline V gene. V was clipped by 7 bases and J by 6 bases; unmatched bases: 5.

V usage is TRBV9 and J usage is TRBJ1-3; D unresolved. Trimming shortened V by 5 bases and J by 0 bases, and 9 bases separated the two germline ends. Germline-derived CDR1 and CDR2 are SGDLS and YYNGEE. The CDR3 is 14 amino acids. CDR3 DNA sequence: TGTGCCAGCAGTTCAGGAGGCTCTGGAAACACCATATATTTT. Protein: CASSSGGSGNTIYF.

The CDR3: CASSYVLSVAEAFF. As DNA, the CDR3 is TGTGCCAGCAGTTACGTGTTATCGGTTGCGGAAGCTTTCTTT. V is TRBV6-5 and J is TRBJ1-1; D is uncertain. V lost 2 bases and J 8 bases, leaving 15 bases between the germline ends. The CDR3 extends over 14 amino acids. Looked up from germline, CDR1 is MNHEY and CDR2 is SVGAGI.

The CDR3 sequence: CASQWTSGGTGELFF. The CDR3 nucleotides are TGTGCCAGTCAGTGGACTAGCGGGGGGACCGGGGAGCTGTTTTTT. The rearrangement links TRBV19 to TRBJ2-2, with 14 bases matching TRBD2. The length of the CDR3 is 15 residues. Trimming removed 8 bases from V and 5 bases from J; junction bases left unmatched: 4. In germline, CDR1 is LNHDA, CDR2 SQIVND (reference sequence).

The J gene is TRBJ1-3, the V gene TRBV9; D is uncertain. This CDR3 region has 15 residues. Trimming took off 0 bases at V and 2 bases at J, with 9 bases between the two ends. Germline CDR1 and CDR2: SGDLS and YYNGEE. The CDR3 here is CASSVGSSTGNTIYF. The CDR3 region has the DNA TGTGCCAGCAGCGTAGGGAGCAGTACTGGAAACACCATATATTTT.

The chain links TRBV5-8 to TRBJ1-1; D remains unclear. This CDR3 spans 12 amino acids. V was trimmed by 4 bases and J by 5 bases, leaving 9 bases between them. Germline V gene sequence: CDR1 SGHTS, CDR2 YDEGEE. CDR3 loop: CASSLRRTEAFF. CDR3 nucleotides: TGTGCCAGCAGCCTCCGGCGGACTGAAGCTTTCTTT.

The chain recombines TRBV6-5 with TRBJ2-7; TRBD2 agrees at 7 bases. V gave up 0 bases and J gave up 2 bases; unmatched junction bases: 4. Germline V gives CDR1 MNHEY, CDR2 SVGAGI. This CDR3 has 15 residues. This CDR3 is CASSYSIGTTYEQYF. CDR3 nucleotides: TGTGCCAGCAGTTACTCAATCGGGACTACCTACGAGCAGTACTTC.

V usage is TRBV6-1 and J usage is TRBJ1-1; D not certain. CDR1 and CDR2 (germline): MNHNS, SASEGT. The CDR3 extends over 14 amino acids. The V end was cut by 1 base, the J end by 7 bases, with 13 bases between. The CDR3 region is CASSEGYGGNEAFF. In DNA form, the CDR3 reads TGTGCCAGCAGTGAAGGGTATGGAGGGAATGAAGCTTTCTTT.

The chain uses TRBV9 and TRBJ1-1, with D tentatively TRBD1 (5 bases). The CDR3 sequence is 15 residues long. CDR1 and CDR2 (germline): SGDLS, YYNGEE. Trimming took 4 bases from V and 6 from J, leaving 19 bases between them. In DNA form, the CDR3 reads TGTGCCAGCAGCCCGGCCGGGGGGGGGTTCGCTGAAGCTTTCTTT. Translation gives CASSPAGGGFAEAFF.

The sample holds one count of this clone. The chain recombines TRBV29-1 with TRBJ1-2; TRBD1 matches 8 bases. The trim removed 6 bases at V and 3 bases at J, leaving 12 bases unmatched. Germline V gives CDR1 SQVTM, CDR2 ANQGSEA. The CDR3 length is 15 residues. The DNA for the CDR3 is TGCAGCGTGATGGAGTTCGTGGACAGGGACTATGGCTACACCTTC. Its translation: CSVMEFVDRDYGYTF.

The J gene is TRBJ1-3, the V gene TRBV11-2; TRBD1 is a possible D gene (5 bases). From germline, CDR1 is SGHAT and CDR2 FQNNGV. V shed 6 bases and J shed 1 base, with 16 bases lying between them. The CDR3 loop spans 16 amino acids. This chain's CDR3 is CASSRAGSNSGNTIYF. The CDR3 DNA is TGTGCCAGCAGTAGGGCAGGGTCAAATTCTGGAAACACCATATATTTT. The full variable domain, its missing parts supplied by reference TRBV11-2 and TRBJ1-3, is EAGVAQSPRYKIIEKRQSVAFWCNPISGHATLYWYQQILGQGPKLLIQFQNNGVVDDSQLPKDRFSAERLKGVDSTLKIQPAKLEDSAVYLCASSRAGSNSGNTIYFGEGSWLTVV.